One sample yielded the 21 T cell receptor beta chains listed below, sequenced in a study of T-cell memory formation after mild COVID-19. TCRdb analysed the 5' RACE reads with MiXCR anew, one entry per CDR3 protein. The data hold hundreds of thousands of distinct CDR3 sequences, with around 19% observed a single time. Sequenced material: PBMCs or a T cell subset sorted from them (not recorded which). These receptors originate from an adult woman who had mild COVID-19 (a few samples of this study predate the infection). Cell type and time point are not known.

V and J are TRBV7-6 and TRBJ1-1, with 7 nucleotides matching TRBD1. Germline CDR1 reads SGHVS; CDR2 reads FNYEAQ. Trimming took 5 bases from V and 4 from J; bases not matched to a gene: 7. CDR3 length equals 14 residues. This CDR3 is CASSRDSYSTEAFF. The CDR3 DNA follows: TGTGCCAGCAGCCGGGACAGCTATTCCACTGAAGCTTTCTTT.

The chain joins TRBV28 to TRBJ1-5, with a possible D match to TRBD1 (5 bases). Trimming removed 5 bases from V and 3 bases from J, with 11 bases in between. The germline V gene has CDR1 MDHEN and CDR2 SYDVKM. The CDR3 spans 14 residues. This CDR3 is CASSRDSYNQPQHF. CDR3 coding DNA: TGTGCCAGCAGTCGAGACAGTTACAATCAGCCCCAGCATTTT. The full variable domain, rest sourced from reference TRBV28 and TRBJ1-5, is DVKVTQSSRYLVKRTGEKVFLECVQDMDHENMFWYRQDPGLGLRLIYFSYDVKMKEKGDIPEGYSVSREKKERFSLILESASTNQTSMYLCASSRDSYNQPQHFGDGTRLSIL.

The rearrangement links TRBV30 to TRBJ1-5, with 9 bases aligning to TRBD1. The CDR3 is 15 amino acids. V lost 2 bases, J lost 6 bases, and 8 bases stayed unmatched. CDR1 is GTSNPN, CDR2 SVGIG, per germline (reference sequence). The CDR3 loop is CAWSPGQGQGQPQHF. The CDR3 DNA reads as TGTGCCTGGAGTCCCGGACAGGGGCAGGGTCAGCCCCAGCATTTT.

The table lists this clonotype with a few counts. This chain connects TRBV4-2 to TRBJ2-7; unclear D gene. Germline assignment: CDR1 LGHNA and CDR2 YNFKEQ. The CDR3 loop spans 11 amino acids. V lost 0 bases and J 8 bases, leaving 5 bases between the germline ends. Here the CDR3 DNA reads TGTGCCAGCAGCCAAGATCCCCAGCAGTACTTC. Its translation: CASSQDPQQYF.

This clonotype has more than one count but fewer than ten. This chain uses TRBV5-4 with TRBJ1-4; D unclear. V was trimmed by 0 bases and J by 3 bases, leaving 3 bases between them. The CDR3 has 13 residues. The germline V gene has CDR1 SGHNT and CDR2 YYREEE (reference sequence). The CDR3 spells CASSLDSNEKLFF. CDR3 bases: TGTGCCAGCAGCTTGGACTCTAATGAAAAACTGTTTTTT.

This clonotype occurred many times. The rearrangement uses TRBV5-1 and TRBJ2-7; D remains ambiguous. Germline loops: CDR1 SGHRS, CDR2 YFSETQ. V was shortened by 0 bases and J by 6 bases, with 10 bases between the two germline ends. This CDR3 contains 13 residues. CDR3 nucleotide sequence: TGCGCCAGCAGCTTGGATGGGCACGGCGAGCAGTACTTC. Amino acids: CASSLDGHGEQYF.

This chain uses TRBV3-1 with TRBJ1-2; D remains unclear. V was trimmed by 2 bases and J by 5 bases, leaving 12 bases between them. Germline V gives CDR1 LGHDT, CDR2 YNNKEL (reference sequence). CDR3 size: 14 residues. The CDR3 DNA is TGTGCCAGCAGCCAATCTCGGGCGGTTTATGGCTACACCTTC. Translation gives CASSQSRAVYGYTF.

V usage is TRBV13 and J usage is TRBJ1-2; a weak D match, TRBD1 (6 bases). V lost 7 bases and J lost 8, with 17 bases in between. CDR3 length equals 13 residues. Germline V gives CDR1 PRHDT, CDR2 FYEKMQ (reference sequence). The CDR3 loop is CASNLGGVKGYTF. The CDR3 DNA follows: TGTGCCAGCAATTTGGGGGGCGTAAAAGGCTACACCTTC. Full variable domain (outside the CDR3, taken from reference TRBV13 and TRBJ1-2): AAGVIQSPRHLIKEKRETATLKCYPIPRHDTVYWYQQGPGQDPQFLISFYEKMQSDKGSIPDRFSAQQFSDYHSELNMSSLELGDSALYFCASNLGGVKGYTFGSGTRLTVV.

The rearrangement joins TRBV11-2 to TRBJ1-1; a possible D gene is TRBD1 (5 bases). Deletions cut 1 base from V and 3 bases from J, with 9 bases between. The V gene's germline CDR1 is SGHAT and CDR2 FQNNGV. The CDR3 totals 14 residues. DNA of the CDR3: TGTGCCAGCAGCTTAGGGGGGTCCCACACTGAAGCTTTCTTT. Translated: CASSLGGSHTEAFF.

In its sample, this clonotype was seen a few times. The chain uses TRBV12-3 or TRBV12-4 and TRBJ1-2, with D possibly matching TRBD1 (5 bases). Trimming stripped 5 bases from V and 7 bases from J, with 20 bases between. The CDR3 loop spans 15 amino acids. CDR3 sequence reads: CASSPYRGTPFGYTF. CDR3 coding DNA: TGTGCCAGCAGTCCGTATCGGGGGACGCCGTTTGGCTACACCTTC.

The chain employs TRBV29-1 and TRBJ1-1; D not certain. Germline V gene lookup returns CDR1 SQVTM and CDR2 ANQGSEA. V was trimmed by 3 bases and J by 0 bases, leaving 11 bases between them. The CDR3 sequence is 14 residues long. CDR3 sequence: CSVEEETMNTEAFF. In nucleotides, the CDR3 is TGCAGCGTTGAGGAGGAGACAATGAACACTGAAGCTTTCTTT.

There are a few counts of this clonotype. V is TRBV29-1 and J is TRBJ1-2; 7 bases match TRBD1. CDR1 and CDR2 (germline): SQVTM, ANQGSEA. With 4 bases clipped from V and 5 bases from J, the junction kept 4 bases outside the gene matches. This CDR3 region has 12 residues. The CDR3 loop is CSVVGTAYGYTF. DNA of the CDR3: TGCAGCGTTGTCGGGACAGCATATGGCTACACCTTC.

The chain carries TRBV7-8 and TRBJ2-1, with TRBD1 matching 9 bases. Germline trimming cut 3 bases from V and 3 bases from J; bases unmatched to any gene: 3. CDR1 and CDR2 (germline): SGHVS, FQNEAQ. This CDR3 is built from 15 residues. The CDR3, as DNA: TGTGCCAGCAGCTTTGACAGGGGGTACTACAATGAGCAGTTCTTC. Protein sequence: CASSFDRGYYNEQFF.

This clonotype was found a few times. The chain has TRBV5-1 and TRBJ2-1, with 9 bases matching TRBD1. CDR3 size: 15 residues. Trimming at V came to 0 bases and at J to 5 bases, leaving 3 bases not matched to a gene. Germline assignment: CDR1 SGHRS and CDR2 YFSETQ. The CDR3 DNA reads as TGCGCCAGCAGCTTGGCCGGGACAGGGAACAATGAGCAGTTCTTC. This translates into CASSLAGTGNNEQFF. Full variable domain (remainder filled in from reference TRBV5-1 and TRBJ2-1): KAGVTQTPRYLIKTRGQQVTLSCSPISGHRSVSWYQQTPGQGLQFLFEYFSETQRNKGNFPGRFSGRQFSNSRSEMNVSTLELGDSALYLCASSLAGTGNNEQFFGPGTRLTVL.

There are a few counts of this clonotype. The DNA for the CDR3 is TGCAGCGTTGTAAGTCAGGGGAACATTCAGTACTTC. Encoded protein: CSVVSQGNIQYF. The rearrangement links TRBV29-1 to TRBJ2-4, with D tentatively TRBD1 (6 bases). The V end was cut by 4 bases, the J end by 7 bases, with 11 bases between. Germline V CDR1 and CDR2: SQVTM, ANQGSEA. This CDR3 has 12 residues. Supplemented by reference TRBV29-1 and TRBJ2-4, the full variable domain reads SAVISQKPSRDICQRGTSLTIQCQVDSQVTMMFWYRQQPGQSLTLIATANQGSEATYESGFVIDKFPISRPNLTFSTLTVSNMSPEDSSIYLCSVVSQGNIQYFGAGTRLSVL.

This clonotype was observed at least ten times. The rearrangement links TRBV5-1 to TRBJ2-1, with 10 bases that match TRBD2. This CDR3 has 15 residues. Germline trimming cut 2 bases from V and 6 bases from J; bases unmatched to any gene: 5. The V gene's germline CDR1 is SGHRS and CDR2 YFSETQ. In nucleotides, the CDR3 is TGCGCCAGCAGCTTATATGGACTAGCGGCCAATGAGCAGTTCTTC. It yields the protein CASSLYGLAANEQFF.

This chain joins TRBV5-1 and TRBJ2-3; 10 bases map to TRBD1. Germline V gene lookup returns CDR1 SGHRS and CDR2 YFSETQ. V was clipped by 3 bases and J by 2 bases; unmatched bases: 3. The CDR3 spans 15 residues. The CDR3 coding sequence is TGCGCCAGCAGCTGGGGACAGGGGATCACAGATACGCAGTATTTT. Translation gives CASSWGQGITDTQYF.

The chain uses TRBV7-6 and TRBJ2-1; TRBD2 agrees at 12 bases. The germline gives CDR1 SGHVS, CDR2 FNYEAQ. With V trimmed by 5 bases and J by 0 bases, 8 bases remained unmatched. This CDR3 has 18 residues. Here the CDR3 reads CASSHLAGGVDSYNEQFF. CDR3 DNA sequence: TGTGCCAGCAGCCATCTAGCGGGAGGGGTGGACTCCTACAATGAGCAGTTCTTC. The variable domain in full, completed from reference TRBV7-6 and TRBJ2-1, reads GAGVSQSPRYKVTKRGQDVALRCDPISGHVSLYWYRQALGQGPEFLTYFNYEAQQDKSGLPNDRFSAERPEGSISTLTIQRTEQRDSAMYRCASSHLAGGVDSYNEQFFGPGTRLTVL.

The chain couples TRBV5-1 to TRBJ2-7, with TRBD2 matching over 10 bases. Germline V gene data show CDR1 as SGHRS and CDR2 as YFSETQ. V lost 3 bases to trimming and J lost 1 base; unmatched junction nucleotides: 7. There are 16 residues in the CDR3. CDR3: CASSSPSGSLSYEQYF. As DNA, the CDR3 is TGCGCCAGCAGCTCCCCTAGCGGGAGTCTGTCCTACGAGCAGTACTTC.

This clonotype has a handful of counts. The chain links TRBV7-9 to TRBJ1-1; D gene ambiguous. Trimming took off 2 bases at V and 2 bases at J, with 6 bases between the two ends. The CDR3 is 13 amino acids. CDR1 is SEHNR and CDR2 is FQNEAQ in the germline V gene (reference sequence). CDR3 in DNA: TGTGCCAGCAGCTTAAAAAGTAACACTGAAGCTTTCTTT. Translating gives CASSLKSNTEAFF.

J is TRBJ2-3 and V is TRBV7-9, with 10 bases identical to TRBD1. This CDR3 contains 15 residues. From germline, CDR1 is SEHNR and CDR2 FQNEAQ (reference sequence). The ends lost 5 bases at V and 1 base at J; junction bases unmatched: 3. CDR3 bases: TGTGCCAGCAGCCGAGGACAGGGGGGCACAGATACGCAGTATTTT. Residues: CASSRGQGGTDTQYF. The full variable domain, in which reference TRBV7-9 and TRBJ2-3 provide the parts outside the CDR3, is DTGVSQNPRHKITKRGQNVTFRCDPISEHNRLYWYRQTLGQGPEFLTYFQNEAQLEKSRLLSDRFSAERPKGSFSTLEIQRTEQGDSAMYLCASSRGQGGTDTQYFGPGTRLTVL.